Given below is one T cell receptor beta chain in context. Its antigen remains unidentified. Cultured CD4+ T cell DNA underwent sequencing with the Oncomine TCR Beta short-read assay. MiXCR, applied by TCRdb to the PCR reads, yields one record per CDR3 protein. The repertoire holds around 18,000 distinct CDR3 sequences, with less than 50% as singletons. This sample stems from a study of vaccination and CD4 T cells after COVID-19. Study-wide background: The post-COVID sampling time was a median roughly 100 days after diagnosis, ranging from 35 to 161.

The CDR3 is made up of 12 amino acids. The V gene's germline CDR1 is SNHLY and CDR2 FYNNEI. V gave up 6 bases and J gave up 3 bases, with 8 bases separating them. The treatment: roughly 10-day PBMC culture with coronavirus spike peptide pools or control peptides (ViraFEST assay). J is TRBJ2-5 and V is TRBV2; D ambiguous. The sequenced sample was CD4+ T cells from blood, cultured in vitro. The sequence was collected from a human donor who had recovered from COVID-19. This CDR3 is CASSIYEETQYF. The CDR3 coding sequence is TGTGCCAGCAGCATATACGAAGAGACCCAGTACTTC.